The 29 T cell receptor beta chains reported below all come from one sample, sequenced in a study of cytomegalovirus exposure and HLA in healthy donors. TCRdb's copy holds only in-frame clones and misses some; the assay was immunoSEQ multiplex PCR. The data show about 73,000 clones, 85% to 95% seen once. The specimen was PBMCs. The receptor set was obtained from a man aged 18 to 30 in good health and CMV-seronegative.

The chain joins TRBV19 to TRBJ1-1; 8 bases map to TRBD1. The CDR3 loop spans 15 amino acids. Trimming at V came to 4 bases and at J to 5 bases, leaving 9 bases not matched to a gene. Germline-derived CDR1 and CDR2 are LNHDA and SQIVND (reference sequence). The CDR3 region is CASSRGTGRGTEAFF. The CDR3 bases are TGTGCCAGTAGTAGGGGGACAGGAAGGGGGACTGAAGCTTTCTTT.

V gene TRBV10-3 combines with J gene TRBJ1-2, with D possibly matching TRBD1 (5 bases). Trimming cost V 2 bases and J 2 bases, with 9 bases left between them. Germline loops: CDR1 ENHRY, CDR2 SYGVKD. The CDR3 loop spans 14 amino acids. The CDR3 DNA reads as TGTGCCATCAGTGAGATACAGGAGAACTATGGCTACACCTTC. As protein: CAISEIQENYGYTF.

This clone occurred once. The rearrangement uses TRBV4-3 and TRBJ2-3, with TRBD1 identical over 7 bases. J gave up 2 bases and V 4 bases, and 12 bases lay outside the gene matches. Germline CDR1 LGHNA, CDR2 YSLEER. This CDR3 spans 17 amino acids. The CDR3 loop reads CASSLSTRDSLTDTQYF. In DNA, the CDR3 is TGCGCCAGCAGCCTCTCAACCCGGGACAGCCTCACAGATACGCAGTATTTT.

The rearrangement uses TRBV7-2 and TRBJ2-3, with 8 positions matching TRBD2. Germline CDR1 and CDR2: SGHTA and FQGNSA. J lost 9 bases, V lost 1 base, and 3 bases had no gene match. The CDR3 runs 13 residues. The DNA of the CDR3 is TGTGCCAGCAGCTTAGAAGGGACTAGAACGCAGTATTTT. Protein: CASSLEGTRTQYF.

The rearrangement uses TRBV5-6 and TRBJ1-3; the D gene is possibly TRBD1 (6 bases). CDR3 length: 15 residues. With 0 bases removed from V and 8 bases from J, the gap between germline ends came to 15 bases. Germline CDR1 is SGHDT and CDR2 is YYEEEE. CDR3 nucleotide sequence: TGTGCCAGCAGCTTGGGTCGGGCAGCAGGGGACACCATATATTTT. Encoded protein: CASSLGRAAGDTIYF.

The chain is built from TRBV7-9 and TRBJ2-1; 15 bases align to TRBD2. The V gene's germline CDR1 is SEHNR and CDR2 FQNEAQ (reference sequence). CDR3 size: 19 residues. After removal of 3 bases from V and 8 bases from J, the junction contained 14 bases not matched to a gene. The CDR3 spells CASSFSGTSGGRLSYEQFF. CDR3 in DNA: TGTGCCAGCAGCTTCTCCGGGACTAGCGGGGGGAGGTTAAGCTATGAGCAGTTCTTC.

This clone is deemed medium-sized. V usage is TRBV27 and J usage is TRBJ2-1; TRBD2 aligns across 8 bases. The V gene end was trimmed by 9 bases and the J gene end by 6 bases; junction bases not matched to a gene: 4. Germline assignment: CDR1 MNHEY and CDR2 SMNVEV (reference sequence). The CDR3 is 12 amino acids. CDR3 region: CASTSGGNEQFF. DNA for the CDR3: TGTGCCAGTACTAGCGGAGGCAATGAGCAGTTCTTC.

The chain employs TRBV29-1 and TRBJ2-1, with D tentatively TRBD2 (7 bases). CDR1 is SQVTM, CDR2 ANQGSEA, per germline. The germline V and J ends were trimmed by 4 bases and 6 bases, with 16 bases remaining between them. CDR3 length equals 14 residues. The chain's CDR3 is CSVGEGEQGNEQFF. The CDR3 nucleotides read TGCAGCGTTGGGGAGGGGGAACAGGGCAATGAGCAGTTCTTC.

This clone was found once. This chain connects TRBV5-4 to TRBJ1-2, with 8 bases identical to TRBD1. The V and J ends lost 3 bases and 4 bases, in that order; junction bases with no gene match: 8. The CDR3 length is 15 residues. CDR1 SGHNT and CDR2 YYREEE come from the germline V gene (reference sequence). The CDR3 nucleotides are TGTGCCAGCAGCTCTACGGACAGGGAAGGCTATGGCTACACCTTC. As protein: CASSSTDREGYGYTF.

This chain uses TRBV7-9 with TRBJ1-1; D is possibly TRBD1 (6 bases). Germline CDR1 is SEHNR and CDR2 is FQNEAQ (reference sequence). V lost 6 bases and J lost 1, with 9 bases in between. This CDR3 region has 13 residues. CDR3 amino acids: CASRTGTNTEAFF. DNA for the CDR3: TGTGCCAGCAGGACAGGAACGAACACTGAAGCTTTCTTT.

This clone has a handful of counts. This chain connects TRBV14 to TRBJ2-1, with D unresolved. Germline CDR1 and CDR2: SGHDN and FVKESK. CDR3 length: 12 residues. V lost 0 bases to trimming and J lost 7 bases, with 4 bases between them. The CDR3, as DNA: TGTGCCAGCAGCCAAGACAAAAATGAGCAGTTCTTC. It specifies CASSQDKNEQFF.

The chain joins TRBV7-9 to TRBJ1-1; tentatively, D is TRBD1 (6 bases). Germline-derived CDR1 and CDR2 are SEHNR and FQNEAQ (reference sequence). There are 14 residues in the CDR3. Trimming left V 1 base short and J 6 bases short, with 12 bases between. The CDR3, as DNA: TGTGCCAGCAGCTTAGAAGGGGGAGTCGCTGAAGCTTTCTTT. This codes for CASSLEGGVAEAFF.

The rearrangement uses TRBV18 and TRBJ2-1; TRBD2 might be the D (5 bases). CDR1 KGHSH and CDR2 LQKENI come from the germline V gene. V was cut by 1 base and J by 10 bases, with 8 bases left in between. The CDR3 has 12 amino acids. CDR3: CASSPRGLEQFF. CDR3 DNA sequence: TGTGCCAGCTCACCACGAGGGCTCGAGCAGTTCTTC.

The chain links TRBV7-6 to TRBJ2-7; 7 nucleotides align to TRBD1. The CDR3 runs 15 residues. Losses at the gene ends were 1 base for V and 1 base for J; bases not matched to a gene: 4. Germline CDR1 SGHVS, CDR2 FNYEAQ. CDR3 protein: CASSLDRGLSYEQYF. CDR3 DNA sequence: TGTGCCAGCAGCTTAGACAGGGGTTTATCCTACGAGCAGTACTTC.

This rearrangement joins TRBV2 to TRBJ2-1; D is perhaps TRBD1 (6 bases). CDR1 SNHLY and CDR2 FYNNEI come from the germline V gene. The CDR3 is 14 residues long. Between the trimmed V and J ends, which lost 10 bases and 2 bases, there was a span of 15 bases. This CDR3 is CATGRDTPYNEQFF. The CDR3 DNA is TGTGCCACCGGTCGGGACACCCCCTACAATGAGCAGTTCTTC.

This clone came up a few times. The J gene is TRBJ2-5, the V gene TRBV7-3; the D gene is possibly TRBD1 (6 bases). Per the germline V gene, CDR1 is SGHTA and CDR2 is FQGTGA. V lost 0 bases and J 6 bases, leaving 11 bases between the germline ends. This CDR3 is built from 14 residues. CDR3 sequence reads: CASSLTGGVKTQYF. CDR3 in DNA: TGTGCCAGCAGCTTAACTGGGGGCGTGAAGACCCAGTACTTC.

The J gene is TRBJ1-5, the V gene TRBV30, with 8 nucleotides matching TRBD1. CDR3 length: 15 residues. CDR1 and CDR2 (germline): GTSNPN, SVGIG (reference sequence). V gave up 2 bases and J gave up 1 base; unmatched junction bases: 4. CDR3: CAWSTRQGSNQPQHF. As DNA, the CDR3 is TGTGCCTGGAGTACTCGACAGGGGAGCAATCAGCCCCAGCATTTT.

The chain is built from TRBV18 and TRBJ1-1; D is unresolved. The germline V and J ends were trimmed by 10 bases and 2 bases, with 14 bases remaining between them. Germline CDR1 KGHSH, CDR2 LQKENI. The CDR3 is 13 residues long. The CDR3 reads CATGEGENTEAFF. The DNA of the CDR3 is TGTGCCACCGGAGAGGGCGAAAACACTGAAGCTTTCTTT.

The rearrangement links TRBV7-2 to TRBJ2-1; possible D gene TRBD1, 5 bases. From germline, CDR1 is SGHTA and CDR2 FQGNSA. The CDR3 extends over 12 amino acids. Trimming stripped 3 bases from V and 9 bases from J, with 9 bases between. The CDR3 is CASSFRGPEQFF. The CDR3 region has the DNA TGTGCCAGCAGCTTTAGGGGCCCTGAGCAGTTCTTC.

The genes are TRBV21-1 and TRBJ2-7; TRBD1 is taken as the D call from the table, unchecked against the DNA. TRBV21-1 is a pseudogene locus. There are 17 residues in the CDR3. Written as DNA, the CDR3 is TGTGCCAGCAGCAATTCCGGTAGGGGCGCAAGCTCCTACGAGCAGTACTTC. Translated: CASSNSGRGASSYEQYF.

The chain recombines TRBV19 with TRBJ1-1, with D unresolved. V dropped 4 bases and J dropped 2 bases, with 8 bases sitting between them. The CDR3 has 13 residues. In germline, CDR1 is LNHDA, CDR2 SQIVND (reference sequence). CDR3 sequence reads: CASSNSLNTEAFF. The CDR3 bases are TGTGCCAGTAGTAATTCCCTAAACACTGAAGCTTTCTTT.

This chain connects TRBV7-9 to TRBJ1-1, with TRBD1 matching over 10 bases. This CDR3 comprises 14 residues. V lost 4 bases, J lost 5 bases, and 4 bases stayed unmatched. CDR1 SEHNR and CDR2 FQNEAQ come from the germline V gene (reference sequence). CDR3 coding DNA: TGTGCCAGCAGCTGGTGGGACAGGGGAACTGAAGCTTTCTTT. Amino acid sequence: CASSWWDRGTEAFF. The variable domain in full, completed from reference TRBV7-9 and TRBJ1-1, reads DTGVSQNPRHKITKRGQNVTFRCDPISEHNRLYWYRQTLGQGPEFLTYFQNEAQLEKSRLLSDRFSAERPKGSFSTLEIQRTEQGDSAMYLCASSWWDRGTEAFFGQGTRLTVV.

V is TRBV16 and J is TRBJ2-1; D uncertain. V shed 0 bases and J shed 6 bases, with 15 bases lying between them. CDR1 is KGHSY and CDR2 is FQNENV in the germline V gene. This CDR3 has 16 amino acids. CDR3 amino acids: CASSQSRTLGSNEQFF. CDR3 sequence (DNA): TGTGCCAGCAGCCAATCCCGAACCCTAGGCAGCAATGAGCAGTTCTTC.

The V gene is TRBV4-3, the J gene TRBJ2-2; D is ambiguous. Trimming pared 3 bases from V and 8 bases from J, leaving 10 bases between. CDR1 is LGHNA, CDR2 YSLEER, per germline. The CDR3 loop spans 13 amino acids. The CDR3 sequence: CASSQLRPGELFF. The CDR3 DNA follows: TGCGCCAGCAGCCAGCTGAGGCCTGGGGAGCTGTTTTTT.

V usage is TRBV18 and J usage is TRBJ2-7; D might be TRBD1 (6 bases). Germline CDR1 KGHSH, CDR2 LQKENI. The CDR3 covers 14 residues. V was cut by 3 bases and J by 4 bases, with 13 bases left in between. CDR3 amino acids: CASSPLTGSYEQYF. For the CDR3, the DNA is TGTGCCAGCTCACCGTTGACAGGATCGTACGAGCAGTACTTC.

This chain connects TRBV5-1 to TRBJ1-1; D is uncertain. In germline, CDR1 is SGHRS, CDR2 YFSETQ. Trimming left V 0 bases short and J 0 bases short, with 6 bases between. The CDR3 has 14 residues. CDR3 nucleotides: TGCGCCAGCAGCTTGGGAGGGTTGAACACTGAAGCTTTCTTT. This gives the protein CASSLGGLNTEAFF.

The chain is built from TRBV7-9 and TRBJ1-1, with D tentatively TRBD1 (5 bases). The V gene lost 1 base and the J gene lost 0 bases, with 9 bases spanning the gap. The CDR3 runs to 15 residues. Per the germline V gene, CDR1 is SEHNR and CDR2 is FQNEAQ (reference sequence). The CDR3 sequence: CASSLGAGMNTEAFF. The CDR3 DNA sequence: TGTGCCAGCAGCTTAGGCGCAGGGATGAACACTGAAGCTTTCTTT.

The rearrangement links TRBV10-2 to TRBJ2-1, with D unclear. The CDR3 sequence is 11 residues long. Germline V gene sequence: CDR1 WSHSY, CDR2 SAAADI. V was shortened by 7 bases and J by 7 bases, with 8 bases between the two germline ends. CDR3: CASTFTNEQFF. The CDR3 nucleotides read TGCGCCAGCACCTTTACAAATGAGCAGTTCTTC.

V is TRBV6-6 and J is TRBJ2-1, with TRBD1 as a possible D gene (6 bases). CDR1 is MNHNY and CDR2 is SVGAGI in the germline V gene (reference sequence). The CDR3 extends over 14 amino acids. The V end lost 5 bases, the J end lost 3 bases, and 11 bases lay between the germline ends. The CDR3 DNA reads TGTGCCAGCAGTCTACTACAGGGCTACAATGAGCAGTTCTTC. As protein: CASSLLQGYNEQFF.